Listed below are T cell receptor beta chains from one sample, sequenced in a study of T cell changes during pregnancy in multiple sclerosis. Clones were read by immunoSEQ multiplex PCR, and TCRdb kept only the in-frame ones, dropping some. The profile shows approximately 30,000 clones, approximately 89% of them singletons. The sample here was CD8+ T cells from peripheral blood mononuclear cells, taken in the first trimester of pregnancy. Every receptor here comes from a female donor with multiple sclerosis, enrolled in a pregnancy study. Each CDR3 is given without its conserved first and last residue.

>TRBV9
ASSVIAGGWNEQF
>TRBV13
ASSSSGGGYNEKLF
>TRBV19
ASSSHRDRAAYEQY
>TRBV9
ASSVSRDRGNTEAF
>TRBV27
ASSSRPRGTEAF
>TRBV5-1
ASSLDIPAKNIQY
>TRBV7-6
ASSPGTVNTEAF
>TRBV29-1
SVAGTSNEQY
>TRBV7-6
ASSRTRTDTQY
>TRBV10-3
AILADLDYEQY
>TRBV4-1
ASSLRDTGNTQY
>TRBV7-9
ASSFGTALYEQY
>TRBV4-2
ASSQLAGPIDSYNEQF
>TRBV7-6
ASSFSAGDSYEQY
>TRBV30
AWRRSYNEQF
>TRBV27
ASSHRQFQETQY
>TRBV9
ASSVVGWTESTEAF
>TRBV28
ASSFDRGRIEQY
>TRBV7-6
ASSFLRDRNTGELF
>TRBV21-1
ASSPSGGVKNIQY
>TRBV4-1
ASSQGRGQRTEAF
>TRBV28
ASIRSGGAYEQY
>TRBV7-7
ASSSASTDTQY
>TRBV7-9
ASSLIAEGDEQF
>TRBV2
ASRNRGPYNEQF
>TRBV6-5
ASSQTSGERETQY
>TRBV7-9
ASSPLEVAGEQY
>TRBV10-3
AISRTGGKDTQY
>TRBV4-2
ASSQGQGGYGYT
>TRBV29-1
SVIDSGNTIY
>TRBV9
ASSEMGSGGWETEAF
>TRBV5-1
ASRQGLAETYEQY
>TRBV14
ASSQGQGLSREQY
>TRBV9
ASSGWTGALGYGYT
>TRBV4-1
ASSPPGVTNTEAF
>TRBV10-3
AISYDPGLAGGRAGDTQY
>TRBV13
ASSLVLGDQETQY
>TRBV11-2
ASSFGVREVPYEQY
>TRBV5-1
ASSPSKRPSSYNEQF
>TRBV11-2
ASSWTSGNTGELF
>TRBV18
ASSPGRDRGENRQF
>TRBV4-3
ASSQNRDRIYNEQF
>TRBV27
ASSFFAGNSYEQY
>TRBV6-5
ASSYSMLGGNTEAF
>TRBV5-4
ASSFRGGPNEQF
>TRBV30
AWSVTSDEQF
>TRBV19
ASSGTLDSIYEQY
>TRBV19
ASSIIRGNQPQH
>TRBV29-1
SVGTGDGGPQH
>TRBV9
ASSVGGLRGDEQY
>TRBV5-6
ASSLAGTRTYEQY
>TRBV13
ASSLGRDYQETQY
>TRBV18
ASSLAPGGVEAF
>TRBV4-1
ASSHGTGRTEAF
>TRBV5-1
ASSPEWQGGGYT